Presented here are 7 T cell receptor beta chains from one specimen sequenced in a study of T cells in Graves' hyperthyroidism and ophthalmopathy. Amplified TCR beta CDR3 regions derived from RNA transcripts. The HTBI primer set drove a first-round RT-PCR of the TCR CDR3. TCRdb re-derived calls from the multiplex PCR reads in MiXCR, one entry per CDR3 protein. The table shows some 580,000 distinct CDR3 sequences, with approximately 15% occurring only once. The specimen was blood. The receptors derive from a woman aged 40-49 years with Graves' ophthalmopathy.

This clonotype was seen repeatedly, ten times or more. The chain uses TRBV28 and TRBJ2-5; tentatively, D is TRBD2 (5 bases). This CDR3 is built from 14 residues. Germline loops: CDR1 MDHEN, CDR2 SYDVKM. Trimming stripped 6 bases from V and 4 bases from J, with 15 bases between. CDR3 nucleotide sequence: TGTGCCAGCAGCCCCGGAGGTACCGGAGAGACCCAGTACTTC. It codes for CASSPGGTGETQYF.

The chain recombines TRBV10-3 with TRBJ2-2; tentatively, D is TRBD1 (6 bases). The V gene's germline CDR1 is ENHRY and CDR2 SYGVKD. CDR3 length equals 15 residues. V was trimmed by 1 base and J by 3 bases, leaving 9 bases between them. The CDR3 spells CAISEFRQDTGELFF. In DNA, the CDR3 is TGTGCCATCAGTGAGTTTCGACAGGACACCGGGGAGCTGTTTTTT.

This clonotype was recorded many times. This chain connects TRBV12-3 or TRBV12-4 to TRBJ1-5; D may be TRBD1 (6 bases). V lost 3 bases and J 5 bases, leaving 14 bases between the germline ends. This CDR3 has 15 amino acids. The chain's CDR3 is CASSLEQGGDQPQHF. The DNA of the CDR3 is TGTGCCAGCAGTTTGGAACAGGGCGGGGATCAGCCCCAGCATTTT.

This chain uses TRBV7-8 with TRBJ1-1; D is ambiguous. Trimming left V 4 bases short and J 0 bases short, with 15 bases between. This CDR3 has 16 amino acids. CDR1 is SGHVS, CDR2 FQNEAQ, per germline. The CDR3 reads CASSWERTGLNTEAFF. The CDR3 nucleotides are TGTGCCAGCAGCTGGGAACGTACGGGATTGAACACTGAAGCTTTCTTT.

This clonotype was seen a few times. The V and J genes are TRBV3-1 and TRBJ2-2, with D unresolved. The CDR3 is made up of 17 amino acids. The V gene lost 1 base and the J gene lost 4 bases, with 16 bases spanning the gap. From germline, CDR1 is LGHDT and CDR2 YNNKEL (reference sequence). The CDR3 reads CASSQGLADSSTGELFF. As DNA, the CDR3 is TGTGCCAGCAGCCAAGGACTGGCTGACTCGAGCACCGGGGAGCTGTTTTTT.

This chain joins TRBV12-3 or TRBV12-4 and TRBJ2-5; tentative D call: TRBD2 (6 bases). This CDR3 region has 16 residues. V was pared by 5 bases and J by 0 bases, with 16 bases between. CDR3 residues: CASSPGEVWDQETQYF. Written as DNA, the CDR3 is TGTGCCAGCAGTCCGGGGGAGGTGTGGGACCAAGAGACCCAGTACTTC.

This clonotype occurred many times. The chain uses TRBV28 and TRBJ1-5; D not certain. Germline V gene sequence: CDR1 MDHEN, CDR2 SYDVKM. The CDR3 runs 12 residues. Between the trimmed V and J ends, which lost 7 bases and 6 bases, there was a span of 10 bases. CDR3 DNA sequence: TGTGCCAGCAATTCTATGGGTCAGCCCCAGCATTTT. Protein product: CASNSMGQPQHF. Full variable domain (remainder filled in from reference TRBV28 and TRBJ1-5): DVKVTQSSRYLVKRTGEKVFLECVQDMDHENMFWYRQDPGLGLRLIYFSYDVKMKEKGDIPEGYSVSREKKERFSLILESASTNQTSMYLCASNSMGQPQHFGDGTRLSIL.